This TCR beta chain was identified during a study of blood T cell repertoires in COVID-19 (dated by TCRdb to about 2020). Study-wide context: The collaborator samples originated in the United States, Italy and Spain and spanned the acute and convalescent phases of COVID-19. The material from the prospective study consisted of cDNA or gDNA derived from T cells, B-cell-depleted T cells, or PBMCs. Subjects who had been exposed to COVID-19, were actively infected with it, or had recovered from it provided the deeply sampled blood TCRbeta repertoires that made up the dataset. The repertoires were released in a freely available public database meant as a resource for research on the immune response to SARS-CoV-2. Samples were obtained from the ongoing ImmuneRACE study (first 160 participants) and from about 1,300 subjects provided by 6 global collaborators. Sample metadata almost always included a de-identified subject ID, COVID-19 status, age in years and sex. HLA class I and class II types, where available, came from metadata supplied by the sample provider rather than from assay-based typing. Study-wide conclusions, independent of this receptor: How much clinical and demographic metadata was included differed by source and by participant, and the metadata was provided uncurated.

The immunoSEQ Assay, a bias-controlled multiplex PCR, was used to amplify TCRbeta CDR3 regions from genomic DNA. The original pipeline was this. The number of nucleated cells in each sample was estimated from the amplification of reference gene primers within the assay. To quantify the absolute abundance of each unique TCRbeta CDR3 rearrangement, sequence reads were collapsed and filtered. For each sample, productive Simpson clonality was calculated as the square root of Simpson's diversity index over productive rearrangements. Drawn from immuneACCESS, this table holds only the in-frame rearrangements with V and J called that TCRdb kept. Clones are partly lost; checked studies trace under half to an unresolved V gene and leave the rest unexplained. That table is the source of V, J and clone size, and D and trimming were worked out from the DNA. The sample table contains more than 300,000 clones; only one count was recorded for about nine tenths of them. Under 11% of the sample goes to the ten largest clones.

Comment on this clone: The antigen this receptor binds is unknown. Qualities for individual bases were not recorded, and no much larger clone is one base off.

Reading the germline V gene gives CDR1 WSHSY and CDR2 SAAADI. V is pruned by 6 bases and J by 1 base, leaving 5 bases of the junction without a gene match. CDR3 length: 14 amino acids, cysteine to phenylalanine. Solely the CDR3 DNA is kept, with 42 bases framed from the first base. In the prospective study, participants were roughly 18 to 100 years old, resided in approximately 25 geographic areas of the United States, and were enrolled through a virtual design. In the prospective study, cohorts were assigned on the basis of participant-reported clinical history obtained from a screening survey and a study questionnaire. Recovered participants in ImmuneRACE Cohort 3 were defined by two consecutive negative NP/OP PCR tests, clearance by a healthcare professional, or resolution of symptoms. In the prospective study, mobile phlebotomists collected whole blood, serum and a nasopharyngeal or oropharyngeal swab from each participant. Prospective study participants could optionally give additional blood draws and questionnaires over an approximately 2-month period. Prospective study blood samples were shipped either frozen or at room temperature before DNA extraction.

The receptor comes from a woman under 30 who had recovered from COVID-19. The V gene is TRBV10-2 and the J gene is TRBJ2-5; 7 of the junction bases match TRBD2. The sequencing sample was made of PBMCs or T cells enriched from blood (not recorded which). The CDR3 loop reads CASRPGGTQETQYF. The nucleotide sequence reads as follows: TGCGCCAGCAGGCCGGGGGGAACCCAAGAGACCCAGTACTTC.